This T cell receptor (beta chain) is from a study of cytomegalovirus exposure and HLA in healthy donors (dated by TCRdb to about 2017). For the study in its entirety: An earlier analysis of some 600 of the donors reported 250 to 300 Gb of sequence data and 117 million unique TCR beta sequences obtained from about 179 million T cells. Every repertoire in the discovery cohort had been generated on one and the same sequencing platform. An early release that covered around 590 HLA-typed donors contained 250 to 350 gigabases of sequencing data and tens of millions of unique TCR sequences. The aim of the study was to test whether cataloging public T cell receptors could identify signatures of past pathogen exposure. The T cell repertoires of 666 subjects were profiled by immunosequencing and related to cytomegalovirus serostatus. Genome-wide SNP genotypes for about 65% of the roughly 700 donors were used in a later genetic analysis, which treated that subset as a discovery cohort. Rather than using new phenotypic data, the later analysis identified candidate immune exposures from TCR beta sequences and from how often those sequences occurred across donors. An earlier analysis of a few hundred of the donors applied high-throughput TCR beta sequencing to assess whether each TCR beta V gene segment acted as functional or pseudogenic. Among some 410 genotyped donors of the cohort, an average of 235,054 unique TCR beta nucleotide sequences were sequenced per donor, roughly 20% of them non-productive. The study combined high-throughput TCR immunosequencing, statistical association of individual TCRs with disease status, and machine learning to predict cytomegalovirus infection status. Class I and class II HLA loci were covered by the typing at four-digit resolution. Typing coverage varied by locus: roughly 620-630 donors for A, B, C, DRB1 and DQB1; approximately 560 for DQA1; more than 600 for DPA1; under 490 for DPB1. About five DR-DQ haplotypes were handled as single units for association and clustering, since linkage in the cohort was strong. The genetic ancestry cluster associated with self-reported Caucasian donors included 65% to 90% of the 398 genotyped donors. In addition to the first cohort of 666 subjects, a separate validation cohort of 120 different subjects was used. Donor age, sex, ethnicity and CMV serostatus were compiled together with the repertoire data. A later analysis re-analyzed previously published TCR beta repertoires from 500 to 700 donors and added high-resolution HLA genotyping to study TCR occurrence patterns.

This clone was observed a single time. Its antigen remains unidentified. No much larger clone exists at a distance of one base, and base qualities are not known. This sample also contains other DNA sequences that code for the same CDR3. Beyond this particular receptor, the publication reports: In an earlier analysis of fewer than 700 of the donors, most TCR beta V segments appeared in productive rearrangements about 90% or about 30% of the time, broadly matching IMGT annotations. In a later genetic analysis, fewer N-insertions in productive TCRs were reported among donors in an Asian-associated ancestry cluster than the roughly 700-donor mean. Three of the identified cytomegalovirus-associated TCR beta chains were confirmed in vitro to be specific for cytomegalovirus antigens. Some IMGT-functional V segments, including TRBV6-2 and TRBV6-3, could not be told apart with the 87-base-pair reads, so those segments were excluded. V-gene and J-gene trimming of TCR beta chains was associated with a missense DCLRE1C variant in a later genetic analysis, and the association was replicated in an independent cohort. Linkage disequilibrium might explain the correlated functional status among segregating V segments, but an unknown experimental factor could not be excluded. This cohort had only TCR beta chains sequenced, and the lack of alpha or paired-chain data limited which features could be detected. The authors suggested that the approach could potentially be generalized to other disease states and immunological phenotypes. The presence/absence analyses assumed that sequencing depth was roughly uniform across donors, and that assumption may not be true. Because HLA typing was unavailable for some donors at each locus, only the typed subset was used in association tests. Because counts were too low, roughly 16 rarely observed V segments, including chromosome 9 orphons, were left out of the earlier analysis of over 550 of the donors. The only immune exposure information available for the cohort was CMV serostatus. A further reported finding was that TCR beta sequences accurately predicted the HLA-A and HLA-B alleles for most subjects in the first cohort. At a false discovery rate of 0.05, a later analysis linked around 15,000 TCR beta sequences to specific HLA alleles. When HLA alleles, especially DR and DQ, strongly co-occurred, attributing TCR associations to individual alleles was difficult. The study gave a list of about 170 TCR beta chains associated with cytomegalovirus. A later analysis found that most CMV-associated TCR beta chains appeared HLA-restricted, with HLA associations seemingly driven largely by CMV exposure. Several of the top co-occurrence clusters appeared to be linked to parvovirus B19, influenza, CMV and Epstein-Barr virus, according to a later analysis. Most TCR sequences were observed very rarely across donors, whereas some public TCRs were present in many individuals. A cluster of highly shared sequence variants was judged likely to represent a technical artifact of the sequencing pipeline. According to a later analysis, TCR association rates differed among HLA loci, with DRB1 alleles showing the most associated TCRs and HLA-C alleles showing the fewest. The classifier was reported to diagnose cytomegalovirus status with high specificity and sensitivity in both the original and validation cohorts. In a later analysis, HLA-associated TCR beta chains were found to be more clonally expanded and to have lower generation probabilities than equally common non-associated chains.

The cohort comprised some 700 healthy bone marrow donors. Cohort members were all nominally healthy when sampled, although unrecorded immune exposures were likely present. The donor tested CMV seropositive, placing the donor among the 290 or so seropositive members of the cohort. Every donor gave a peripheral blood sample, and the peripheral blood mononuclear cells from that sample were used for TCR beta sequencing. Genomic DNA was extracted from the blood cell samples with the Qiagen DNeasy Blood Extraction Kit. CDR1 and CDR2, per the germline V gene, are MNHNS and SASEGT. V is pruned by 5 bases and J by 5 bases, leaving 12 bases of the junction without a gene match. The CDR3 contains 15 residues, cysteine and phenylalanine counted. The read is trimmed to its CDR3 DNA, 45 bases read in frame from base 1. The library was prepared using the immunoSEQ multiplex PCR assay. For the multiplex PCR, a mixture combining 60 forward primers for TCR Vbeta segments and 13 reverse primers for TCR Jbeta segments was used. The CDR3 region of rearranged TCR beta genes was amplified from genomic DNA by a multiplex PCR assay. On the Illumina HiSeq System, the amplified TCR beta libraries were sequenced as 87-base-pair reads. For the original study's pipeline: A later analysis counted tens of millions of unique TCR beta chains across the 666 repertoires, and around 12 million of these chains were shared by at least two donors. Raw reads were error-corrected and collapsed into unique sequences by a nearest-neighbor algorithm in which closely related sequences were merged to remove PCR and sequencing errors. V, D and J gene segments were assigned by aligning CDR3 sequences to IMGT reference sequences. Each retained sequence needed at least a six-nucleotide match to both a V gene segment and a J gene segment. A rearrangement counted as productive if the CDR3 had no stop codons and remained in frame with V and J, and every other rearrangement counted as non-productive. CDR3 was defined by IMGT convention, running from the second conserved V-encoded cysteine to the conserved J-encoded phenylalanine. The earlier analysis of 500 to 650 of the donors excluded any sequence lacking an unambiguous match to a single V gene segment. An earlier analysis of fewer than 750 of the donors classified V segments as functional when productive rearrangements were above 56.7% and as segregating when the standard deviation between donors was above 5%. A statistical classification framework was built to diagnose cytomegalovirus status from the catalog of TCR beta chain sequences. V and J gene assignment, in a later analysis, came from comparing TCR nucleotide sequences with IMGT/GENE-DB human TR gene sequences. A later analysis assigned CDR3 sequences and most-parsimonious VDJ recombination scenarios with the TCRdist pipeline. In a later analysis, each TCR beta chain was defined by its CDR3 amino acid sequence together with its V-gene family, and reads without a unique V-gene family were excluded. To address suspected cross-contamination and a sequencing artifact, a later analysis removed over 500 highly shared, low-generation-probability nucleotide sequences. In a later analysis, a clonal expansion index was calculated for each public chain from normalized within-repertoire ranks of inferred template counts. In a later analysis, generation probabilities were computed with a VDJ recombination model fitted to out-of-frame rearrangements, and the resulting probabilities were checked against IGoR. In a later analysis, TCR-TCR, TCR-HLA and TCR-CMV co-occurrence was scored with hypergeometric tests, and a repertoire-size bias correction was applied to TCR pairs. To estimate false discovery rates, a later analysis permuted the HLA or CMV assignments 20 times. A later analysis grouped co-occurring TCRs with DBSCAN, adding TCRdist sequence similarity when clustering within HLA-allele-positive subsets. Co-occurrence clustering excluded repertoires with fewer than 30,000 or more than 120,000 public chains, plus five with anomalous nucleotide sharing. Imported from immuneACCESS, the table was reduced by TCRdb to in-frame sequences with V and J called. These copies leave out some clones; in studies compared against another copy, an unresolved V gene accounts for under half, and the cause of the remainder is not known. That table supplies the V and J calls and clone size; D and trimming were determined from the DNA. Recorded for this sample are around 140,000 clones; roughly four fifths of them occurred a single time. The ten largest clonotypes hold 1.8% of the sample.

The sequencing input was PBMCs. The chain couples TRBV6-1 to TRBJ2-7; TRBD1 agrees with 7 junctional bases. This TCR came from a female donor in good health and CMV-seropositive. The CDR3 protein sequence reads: CASSTTRDSGHEQYF. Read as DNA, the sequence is TGTGCCAGCAGTACAACGAGGGACAGCGGCCACGAGCAGTACTTC.